This is a list of T cell receptor beta chains from one sample in a study of OX40 agonist ivuxolimab in advanced cancers. Only in-frame clones appear in the TCRdb table, and some are missing; sequencing was by immunoSEQ multiplex PCR. This sample has under 90,000 clones, with approximately 88% found just once. The sample in question was CD4+ or CD8+ T cells sorted from blood, obtained in a trial of the OX40 agonist ivuxolimab. These receptors were obtained from an adult with an advanced solid tumor such as melanoma, head and neck, liver or kidney cancer. The CDR3 runs from the conserved cysteine through the conserved F or W. The D gene is left open where the match is weak. Clone size is given for some rows only: seen once, a few or many times, or a class if the clone is expanded.

V gene	clone size	CDR3 length	J gene	D gene	CDR3 protein	CDR3 DNA
TRBV30	NA	11	TRBJ2-7	NA	CAWTDVYEQYF	TGTGCCTGGACGGACGTCTACGAGCAGTACTTC
TRBV27	NA	15	TRBJ2-7	NA	CASSGTQTGDYEQYF	TGTGCCAGCAGTGGAACACAGACGGGCGACTACGAGCAGTACTTC
TRBV2	NA	13	TRBJ1-5	NA	CASRGESNQPQHF	TGTGCCAGCAGAGGAGAGAGCAATCAGCCCCAGCATTTT
TRBV28	NA	14	TRBJ2-1	NA	CASTSRSSYNEQFF	TGTGCCAGCACAAGCCGGAGCTCCTACAATGAGCAGTTCTTC
TRBV5-1	once	15	TRBJ2-1	TRBD2	CASSLDASGRGEQFF	TGCGCCAGCAGCCTGGACGCTAGCGGGAGGGGTGAGCAGTTCTTC
TRBV11-2	few	15	TRBJ1-4	NA	CASKRLFATNEKLFF	TGTGCCAGCAAGAGGCTTTTTGCAACTAATGAAAAACTGTTTTTT
TRBV5-5	NA	16	TRBJ1-3	NA	CASSLSQGRSGNTIYF	TGTGCCAGCAGCTTGTCCCAGGGGAGGTCTGGAAACACCATATATTTT
TRBV7-9	NA	15	TRBJ2-5	TRBD2	CASSSSGAIKETQYF	TGTGCCAGCAGCTCTAGCGGGGCTATAAAAGAGACCCAGTACTTC
TRBV5-1	NA	13	TRBJ1-2	NA	CASSLGGAYGYTF	TGCGCCAGCAGCTTGGGAGGGGCCTATGGCTACACCTTC
TRBV18	once	15	TRBJ2-5	TRBD1	CASSLQGALRETQYF	TGTGCCAGCTCGCTACAGGGGGCCCTCAGGGAGACCCAGTACTTC
TRBV14	NA	16	TRBJ1-2	NA	CASSESGGGLRYGYTF	TGTGCCAGCAGCGAATCTGGCGGGGGGCTACGCTATGGCTACACCTTC
TRBV6-1	NA	13	TRBJ1-2	NA	CASSETGGYGYTF	TGTGCCAGCAGTGAAACTGGGGGATACGGCTACACCTTC
TRBV7-9	NA	14	TRBJ2-5	TRBD2	CASSLSVGGETQYF	TGTGCCAGCAGCCTTAGTGTGGGAGGGGAGACCCAGTACTTC
TRBV6-5	NA	12	TRBJ2-7	NA	CASTGFTDEQYF	TGTGCCAGCACTGGGTTTACTGACGAGCAGTACTTC
TRBV11-2	NA	13	TRBJ2-1	NA	CASSSRRGIEQFF	TGTGCCAGCAGCTCAAGACGGGGGATAGAGCAGTTCTTC
TRBV6-5	NA	15	TRBJ2-5	TRBD2	CASSSTSGSKETQYF	TGTGCCAGCAGTTCAACCAGCGGGAGTAAAGAGACCCAGTACTTC
TRBV10-3	once	15	TRBJ2-1	NA	CAISELESSYNEQFF	TGTGCCATCAGTGAGTTGGAAAGCTCCTACAATGAGCAGTTCTTC
TRBV5-5	NA	13	TRBJ2-5	NA	CASSLEQHRTQYF	TGTGCCAGCAGCTTGGAACAGCATAGGACCCAGTACTTC
TRBV10-3	NA	14	TRBJ2-3	NA	CAISERQNTDTQYF	TGTGCCATCAGTGAGCGACAGAACACAGATACGCAGTATTTT
TRBV7-2	NA	15	TRBJ1-5	NA	CASSSGQNSNQPQHF	TGTGCCAGCAGCTCGGGACAAAATAGCAATCAGCCCCAGCATTTT
TRBV18	NA	13	TRBJ2-1	NA	CASSPLADNEQFF	TGTGCCAGCTCACCTTTAGCGGACAATGAGCAGTTCTTC
TRBV19	NA	16	TRBJ2-1	TRBD2	CASSIDIAGGNNEQFF	TGTGCCAGTAGTATAGATATAGCGGGAGGGAACAATGAGCAGTTCTTC
TRBV28	NA	15	TRBJ1-2	NA	CASSAIIGRGYGYTF	TGTGCCAGCAGTGCAATAATAGGCAGGGGCTATGGCTACACCTTC
TRBV5-1	NA	19	TRBJ2-4	TRBD2	CASAQSGLAGGFGKNIQYF	TGCGCCAGCGCCCAATCGGGACTAGCGGGGGGCTTTGGCAAAAACATTCAGTACTTC
TRBV28	NA	16	TRBJ1-4	NA	CASSGPSGVDDEKLFF	TGTGCCAGCAGTGGACCCTCTGGGGTCGACGATGAAAAACTGTTTTTT
TRBV6-5	NA	15	TRBJ1-3	TRBD1	CASRFYRGTSNTIYF	TGTGCCAGCCGATTCTACAGGGGAACGAGTAACACCATATATTTT
TRBV27	NA	17	TRBJ1-2	NA	CASSLSGAHNGHYGYTF	TGTGCCAGCAGTTTATCGGGGGCACATAATGGGCACTATGGCTACACCTTC
TRBV6-5	NA	14	TRBJ2-7	TRBD1	CASSYRDRGYEQYF	TGTGCCAGCAGTTACCGGGACAGGGGCTACGAGCAGTACTTC
TRBV15	once	12	TRBJ1-1	NA	CATSSKKGQAFF	TGTGCCACCAGCAGCAAGAAGGGCCAGGCTTTCTTT
TRBV27	NA	16	TRBJ1-2	NA	CASSSSISTGYYGYTF	TGTGCCAGCAGTTCCTCAATATCCACAGGGTACTATGGCTACACCTTC
TRBV28	NA	11	TRBJ2-1	NA	CASSLYNEQFF	TGTGCCAGCAGTCTCTACAATGAGCAGTTCTTC
TRBV28	NA	14	TRBJ2-3	NA	CASSSTGGPDTQYF	TGTGCCAGCAGTTCGACGGGGGGCCCAGATACGCAGTATTTT
TRBV18	NA	14	TRBJ1-5	NA	CASSPDSLNQPQHF	TGTGCCAGCTCACCAGACAGCCTCAATCAGCCCCAGCATTTT
TRBV6-5	NA	15	TRBJ2-7	TRBD2	CASSKLAGEPYEQYF	TGTGCCAGCAGTAAGCTAGCGGGAGAACCCTACGAGCAGTACTTC
TRBV19	few	15	TRBJ2-6	TRBD1	CASSGRDRRANVLTF	TGTGCCAGTAGTGGTCGGGACAGAAGGGCCAACGTCCTGACTTTC
TRBV5-1	NA	15	TRBJ2-1	NA	CASSPDVRAAREQFF	TGCGCCAGCAGCCCGGACGTTCGGGCTGCGCGAGAGCAGTTCTTC
TRBV27	NA	18	TRBJ2-7	NA	CASSLWTPRGGFPVEQYF	TGTGCCAGCAGTTTATGGACCCCGCGGGGTGGGTTCCCCGTCGAGCAGTACTTC
TRBV7-9	once	16	TRBJ1-1	TRBD1	CASSQRQGSMNTEAFF	TGTGCCAGCAGCCAAAGACAGGGGAGCATGAACACTGAAGCTTTCTTT
TRBV7-2	NA	17	TRBJ1-2	TRBD1	CASSTSRDRDRGYGYTF	TGTGCCAGCAGCACGTCCCGGGACAGGGACCGGGGCTATGGCTACACCTTC
TRBV11-2	NA	11	TRBJ2-1	NA	CASTMSNEQFF	TGTGCCAGCACCATGTCAAATGAGCAGTTCTTC
TRBV6-5	NA	12	TRBJ1-1	TRBD1	CASSQGAREAFF	TGTGCCAGCTCCCAGGGGGCACGCGAAGCTTTCTTT
TRBV18	NA	15	TRBJ2-7	TRBD2	CASSPIAGVSYEQYF	TGTGCCAGCTCACCGATAGCGGGAGTATCCTACGAGCAGTACTTC
TRBV6-5	NA	16	TRBJ2-1	TRBD2	CASSYSSGRAGNEQFF	TGTGCCAGCAGTTATTCTTCCGGGAGGGCGGGCAATGAGCAGTTCTTC
TRBV5-1	NA	16	TRBJ2-7	TRBD1	CASSPMNRDRGGEQYF	TGCGCCAGCAGCCCAATGAACCGGGACAGGGGAGGAGAGCAGTACTTC
TRBV19	NA	16	TRBJ1-5	TRBD1	CASSLWTGGGDQPQHF	TGTGCCAGTAGTCTCTGGACAGGGGGCGGGGATCAGCCCCAGCATTTT
TRBV2	NA	13	TRBJ1-6	NA	CASEAPPGSALHF	TGTGCCAGTGAGGCCCCACCCGGTTCGGCCCTCCACTTT
TRBV28	NA	13	TRBJ2-5	NA	CASNVGSQETQYF	TGTGCCAGCAACGTTGGGTCCCAAGAGACCCAGTACTTC
TRBV5-1	NA	14	TRBJ2-7	NA	CASSPSEGSYEQYF	TGCGCCAGCAGCCCCTCTGAGGGGTCCTACGAGCAGTACTTC
TRBV4-2	NA	17	TRBJ1-3	NA	CASSQFGGRGSGNTIYF	TGTGCCAGCAGCCAGTTCGGGGGGAGGGGATCTGGAAACACCATATATTTT
TRBV6-1	NA	14	TRBJ1-4	NA	CASSGGGGDEKLFF	TGTGCCAGCAGTGGGGGCGGGGGCGATGAAAAACTGTTTTTT
TRBV9	NA	13	TRBJ2-7	NA	CASSVEDFREQYF	TGTGCCAGCAGCGTAGAAGACTTTCGGGAGCAGTACTTC
TRBV15	once	15	TRBJ2-2	NA	CATSRKQITTGELFF	TGTGCCACCAGCAGAAAACAGATTACAACCGGGGAGCTGTTTTTT
TRBV7-3	NA	14	TRBJ2-6	NA	CASSPGPGANVLTF	TGTGCCAGCAGCCCAGGGCCTGGGGCCAACGTCCTGACTTTC